Listed below are T cell receptor beta chains from one sample, sequenced in a study of response to subunit inactivated influenza vaccine. MiXCR was run by TCRdb on the RT-PCR reads, yielding one entry per CDR3 protein. The data hold hundreds of thousands of distinct CDR3 sequences, with around 15% observed a single time. The source was PBMCs from blood, collected around 14 days before vaccination. The receptor set was obtained from a man aged 50 or older who received an inactivated influenza vaccine. Each CDR3 is given with its conserved first and last residue. A D gene is named only where the DNA matches it firmly. Some rows mark clone size as missing; the rest say once, few, many or name a class of expanded clone.

V,J,size,D,DNA,CDR3
TRBV9,TRBJ2-1,-,-,TGTGCCAGCAGCGACGACCACGATGAGCAGTTCTTC,CASSDDHDEQFF
TRBV28,TRBJ2-1,few,-,TGTGCCAGCCACAGCCCCGGGACACTTTTTTACAATGAGCAGTTCTTC,CASHSPGTLFYNEQFF
TRBV10-2,TRBJ2-5,-,-,TGCGCCAGCAGTAAGACCGGACAAGAGACCCAGTACTTC,CASSKTGQETQYF
TRBV20-1,TRBJ2-5,-,-,TGCAGTGCTAGAGACCAGTCTGGCATCGAGACCCAGTACTTC,CSARDQSGIETQYF
TRBV7-8,TRBJ2-5,many,-,TGTGCCAGCAGCCCCCCCCTGAGGGGCGAAGAGACCCAGTACTTC,CASSPPLRGEETQYF
TRBV4-3,TRBJ2-1,few,TRBD1,TGCGCCAGCAGCCAACAAGACAGGGGCAGGGATGAGCAGTTCTTC,CASSQQDRGRDEQFF
TRBV7-8,TRBJ1-5,few,-,TGTGCCAGCAGCCCCTTTGAGGGGGACAATCAGCCCCAGCATTTT,CASSPFEGDNQPQHF
TRBV12-3/TRBV12-4,TRBJ2-2,many,-,TGTGCCAGCGCAGGGAACACCGGGGAGCTGTTTTTT,CASAGNTGELFF
TRBV12-3/TRBV12-4,TRBJ1-2,many,-,TGTGCCAGCAGTTTGTCCAGCTATGGCTACACCTTC,CASSLSSYGYTF
TRBV9,TRBJ2-2,few,-,TGTGCCAGCAGCTACGGAGCCTCAGGGGAGCTGTTTTTT,CASSYGASGELFF
TRBV12-3/TRBV12-4,TRBJ2-2,few,-,TGTGCCAGCAGTTTTGGGCAGGGGACCGGGGAGCTGTTTTTT,CASSFGQGTGELFF
TRBV6-2/TRBV6-3,TRBJ2-1,few,TRBD2,TGTGCCAGCAGTTACTCGACACGACCGGGACTAGCGGGAGGCTATTACAATGAGCAGTTCTTC,CASSYSTRPGLAGGYYNEQFF
TRBV24-1,TRBJ2-1,-,TRBD1,TGTGCCACCAGTGACCAGGGACAGGGGTTTGGGAATGAGCAGTTCTTC,CATSDQGQGFGNEQFF
TRBV7-2,TRBJ2-5,-,-,TGTGCCAGCAGCTTTGGGACACAGTACCAAGAGACCCAGTACTTC,CASSFGTQYQETQYF
TRBV27,TRBJ2-1,many,TRBD1,TGTGCCAGCAGTTTATGGACCGGGACAGAGCAAAACGACAATGAGCAGTTCTTC,CASSLWTGTEQNDNEQFF
TRBV5-6,TRBJ1-4,-,TRBD1,TGTGCCAGCAGCTTGGGGGACAGAACTTATGCAACTAATGAAAAACTGTTTTTT,CASSLGDRTYATNEKLFF
TRBV5-1,TRBJ1-6,many,TRBD1,TGCGCCAGCAGCTACGGACAGGGGGCTTTTTCACCCCTCCACTTT,CASSYGQGAFSPLHF
TRBV28,TRBJ2-7,many,TRBD1,TGTGCCAGTCACAGGGGTGGCAACTACGAGCAGTACTTC,CASHRGGNYEQYF
TRBV4-1,TRBJ2-1,-,-,TGCGCCAGCAGCGACATGCGTGGGTCGGGCAATGAGCAGTTCTTC,CASSDMRGSGNEQFF
TRBV28,TRBJ2-1,-,-,TGTGCCAGCAGGCGAGCCGGGACCGCGAATGAGCAGTTCTTC,CASRRAGTANEQFF
TRBV20-1,TRBJ2-7,few,-,TGCAGTGCCCCCCCACCCTGGGGCAGTGGGTCCTACGAGCAGTACTTC,CSAPPPWGSGSYEQYF
TRBV27,TRBJ2-2,many,-,TGTGCCAGCAGTTTACCGGGACTGTCTACCGGGGAGCTGTTTTTT,CASSLPGLSTGELFF
TRBV2,TRBJ2-1,few,-,TGTGCCAGCAGCCCACACCAGGAAAGTCCGCAGTTCTTC,CASSPHQESPQFF
TRBV19,TRBJ1-5,-,-,TGTGCCAGTAGTGCTTCAATCCGGGGCAATCAGCCCCAGCATTTT,CASSASIRGNQPQHF
TRBV20-1,TRBJ2-2,-,-,TGCAGTGCTCGAGATGGACCCGGGGACGGGGAGCTGTTTTTT,CSARDGPGDGELFF
TRBV10-3,TRBJ2-7,-,TRBD1,TGTGCCACTAGTCCCGGGACAGGGACCTACGAGCAGTACTTC,CATSPGTGTYEQYF
TRBV20-1,TRBJ2-7,many,-,TGCAGTCCAGTGGACAGAAGAGCATCCTACGAGCAGTACTTC,CSPVDRRASYEQYF
TRBV12-3/TRBV12-4,TRBJ1-6,-,-,TGTGCCAGCAGTGAGGGGGGAGCACCGTATAATTCACCCCTCCACTTT,CASSEGGAPYNSPLHF
TRBV20-1,TRBJ1-4,few,-,TGCAGTGCTAGCAGGCGGAATGAAAAACTGTTTTTT,CSASRRNEKLFF
TRBV6-5,TRBJ2-2,-,-,TGTGCCAGCAGTTACTCGACGGGTGTCGGGGAGCTGTTTTTT,CASSYSTGVGELFF
TRBV29-1,TRBJ2-1,-,TRBD2,TGCAGCGTTGGTCTATTAGCGGGAGGCAATGAGCAGTTCTTC,CSVGLLAGGNEQFF
TRBV4-3,TRBJ2-7,few,TRBD1,TGCGCCAGCAGCCAAGAACGGCGGACAGGGGGCTTCTCCGAGCAGTACTTC,CASSQERRTGGFSEQYF
TRBV19,TRBJ2-1,few,TRBD1,TGTGCCAGTAGTACGGGACAGGTAATGATCAATGAGCAGTTCTTC,CASSTGQVMINEQFF
TRBV7-2,TRBJ2-2,few,TRBD2,TGTGCCAGCAGCTTCCCCACCCAGGCGGGGGGCGCCGGGGAGCTGTTTTTT,CASSFPTQAGGAGELFF
TRBV27,TRBJ2-7,many,-,TGTGCCAGCAGTTTGGGTGAGTCCTACGAGCAGTACTTC,CASSLGESYEQYF
TRBV4-3,TRBJ2-1,many,-,TGCGCCAGCAGCCAACACATCCTTAGCGGAGATGAGCAGTTCTTC,CASSQHILSGDEQFF
TRBV10-3,TRBJ2-7,many,-,TGTGCCATCCAGTCCAGTAGCGAGCAGTACTTC,CAIQSSSEQYF
TRBV6-2/TRBV6-3,TRBJ2-4,many,-,TGTGCCAGCAGTTACTTTTATCCCTCCCGGGAAAACATTCAGTACTTC,CASSYFYPSRENIQYF
TRBV5-1,TRBJ2-4,-,-,TGCGCCAGCAGCTTGGCAAGGCAGGGACTCGACATTCAGTACTTC,CASSLARQGLDIQYF
TRBV2,TRBJ2-1,many,-,TGTGCCAGTCATTGGACAGTTGGCTATGAGCAGTTCTTC,CASHWTVGYEQFF
TRBV29-1,TRBJ1-1,few,TRBD1,TGCAGCGTTGAAGATTTCGACAGGGGGCGAGCGGAAGCTTTCTTT,CSVEDFDRGRAEAFF